In its sample, the clone carrying this T cell receptor delta chain was seen a few times. Its antigen is as yet unknown. The V and J ends lost 0 bases and 3 bases, in that order; junction bases with no gene match: 11. Germline lookup yields CDR1 TSWWSYY and CDR2 QGS. There are 18 residues in the CDR3. The sample originates from a study of Vδ1+ human thymocytes. Findings of the study overall: Despite high sort purity, about 20% of thymic T cell receptor delta sequences were Vdelta2. Thymic TRG and TRD repertoires appeared highly polyclonal, with Gaussian CDR3 length distributions.

Extracted RNA was reverse transcribed into cDNA. Pooled V-gene forward primers with one constant-region reverse primer generated the CDR3 amplicons by multiplex PCR. TCRdb re-called clones from the multiplex PCR reads via CATT. The sample includes tens of thousands of delta-chain clones, over 7% of them seen just once. Purity of the sorted Vdelta1+ thymocytes ranged from 98% to 99.6%. The chain links TRDV1 to TRDJ1; 9 bases map to TRDD3. TCRdb is silent on the J gene; assignment here came from matching the DNA to germline. The material sequenced was Vdelta1+ gamma-delta thymocytes from the thymus. Subset in this sample: FACS-sorted CD3+ TCRalphabeta- TCRVdelta1+ TCRVdelta2- thymocytes. The receptor comes from a child under two years old who had congenital heart surgery. CDR3 sequence reads: CALGELKPRRGYADKLIF. The CDR3 DNA follows: TGTGCTCTTGGGGAACTCAAGCCGAGGCGGGGATACGCCGATAAACTCATCTTT.